This T cell receptor beta chain was sequenced during a study of Ad26.COV2.S vaccination and SARS-CoV-2 variants. Overall study findings and caveats: Vaccinated individuals (as opposed to placebo recipients) had higher spike-specific TCR breadth. Substantial breadth in spike-specific CD8+ and CD4+ T cell responses was reportedly seen after vaccination. The study found similar non-spike TCR breadth in vaccine and placebo recipients.

Trimming took 5 bases from V and 0 from J, leaving 13 bases between them. CDR3 size: 16 residues. Germline V lookup: CDR1 KGHDR, CDR2 SFDVKD. This table comes from immunoSEQ multiplex PCR, and its TCRdb copy is limited to in-frame clones, with some not included. The sample includes approximately 340,000 clones, around 90% of them seen just once. As regards this clone: Its matching antigen is unknown.

This TCR derives from a human donor who had recovered from COVID-19. This sequence joins TRBV24-1 and TRBJ1-5; D ambiguous. The sample here was peripheral blood, taken after recovery from COVID-19. The CDR3 loop is CATSGTVRHSNQPQHF. CDR3 DNA: TGTGCCACCAGTGGGACCGTAAGACATAGCAATCAGCCCCAGCATTTT.